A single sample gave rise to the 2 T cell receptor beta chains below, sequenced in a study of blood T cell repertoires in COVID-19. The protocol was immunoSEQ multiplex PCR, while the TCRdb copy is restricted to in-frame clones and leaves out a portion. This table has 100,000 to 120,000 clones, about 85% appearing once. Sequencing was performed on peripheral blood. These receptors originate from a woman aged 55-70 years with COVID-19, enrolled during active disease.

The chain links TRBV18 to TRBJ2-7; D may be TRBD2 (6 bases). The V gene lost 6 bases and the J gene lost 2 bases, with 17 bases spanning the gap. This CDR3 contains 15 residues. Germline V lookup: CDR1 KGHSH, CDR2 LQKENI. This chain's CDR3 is CASSLGTVGAYEQYF. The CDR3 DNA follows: TGTGCCAGCTCGCTAGGGACTGTAGGGGCCTACGAGCAGTACTTC.

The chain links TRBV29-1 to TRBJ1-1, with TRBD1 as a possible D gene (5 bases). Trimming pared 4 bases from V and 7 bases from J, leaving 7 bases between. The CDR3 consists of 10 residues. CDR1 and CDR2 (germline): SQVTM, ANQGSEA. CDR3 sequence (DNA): TGCAGCGTTGCAGGGTTTGAAGCTTTCTTT. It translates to CSVAGFEAFF.